The 3 T cell receptor beta chains reported below all come from one sample, sequenced in a study of shared clonotypes between healthy human individuals. Assay: immunoSEQ multiplex PCR; the TCRdb copy retains only in-frame clones and omits some. In the table there are under 2,500,000 clones, under 97% of which are singletons. Sequenced material: naive CD4+ T cells sorted from blood. Subset described: CD45RA+ positively selected. The receptors derive from a man aged 18 to 30 in good health.

The genes are TRBV11-3 and TRBJ2-5; 8 nucleotides match TRBD2. The V gene end was trimmed by 5 bases and the J gene end by 5 bases; junction bases not matched to a gene: 10. CDR3 length: 15 residues. In germline, CDR1 is SGHNT, CDR2 YENEEA. CDR3 amino acids: CASSRSSAGAETQYF. CDR3 in DNA: TGTGCCAGCAGCAGATCCTCAGCGGGAGCGGAGACCCAGTACTTC.

This clone was recorded only once. The J gene is TRBJ1-2, the V gene TRBV25-1; D is undetermined. Germline V lookup: CDR1 MGHDK, CDR2 SYGVNS. Between the trimmed V and J ends, which lost 4 bases and 4 bases, there was a span of 4 bases. This CDR3 contains 11 residues. DNA of the CDR3: TGTGCCAGCAGTGCCCCCTATGGCTACACCTTC. This encodes CASSAPYGYTF.

This sequence joins TRBV19 and TRBJ2-3; 7 bases agree with TRBD2. CDR3 size: 16 residues. Trimming at V came to 3 bases and at J to 0 bases, leaving 6 bases not matched to a gene. Germline-derived CDR1 and CDR2 are LNHDA and SQIVND (reference sequence). CDR3 amino acids: CASSIAGTISTDTQYF. The CDR3 DNA is TGTGCCAGTAGTATCGCCGGGACTATCAGCACAGATACGCAGTATTTT.